Each of the 19 T cell receptor beta chains below was sequenced from the same sample in a study of shared clonotypes between healthy human individuals. Clones were sequenced by immunoSEQ multiplex PCR, and TCRdb holds only the in-frame ones, with some missing. The sample shows 550,000 to 800,000 clones, about 90% of them seen only once. Sequencing was carried out using memory CD8+ T cells from PBMCs. The subset: CD45RO+ cells pooled with CCR7-negative TemRA cells. The receptors stem from a man aged 18 to 35 in good health. Some clones in this sample may be carry-over from other donors' samples.

The rearrangement uses TRBV27 and TRBJ2-7; 7 nucleotides agree with TRBD1. The germline gives CDR1 MNHEY, CDR2 SMNVEV (reference sequence). The CDR3 consists of 15 residues. V shed 5 bases, J shed 2 bases, and the junction held 9 bases outside the gene matches. CDR3 nucleotide sequence: TGTGCCAGCAGTCCATACCTGGGACAGACCTACGAGCAGTACTTC. This encodes CASSPYLGQTYEQYF.

This clone was counted a single time. The CDR3 DNA follows: TGTGCCAGCAGCCTGGGTGCTAGCGGGGGTTACGAGCAGTACTTC. As protein: CASSLGASGGYEQYF. The rearrangement uses TRBV5-4 and TRBJ2-7; 10 bases fit TRBD2. Germline trimming cut 4 bases from V and 4 bases from J; bases unmatched to any gene: 8. This CDR3 spans 15 amino acids. Germline loops: CDR1 SGHNT, CDR2 YYREEE (reference sequence). Looking up the rest from reference TRBV5-4 and TRBJ2-7 gives the full variable domain: ETGVTQSPTHLIKTRGQQVTLRCSSQSGHNTVSWYQQALGQGPQFIFQYYREEENGRGNFPPRFSGLQFPNYSSELNVNALELDDSALYLCASSLGASGGYEQYFGPGTRLTVT.

This chain links TRBV28 with TRBJ2-5, with 7 bases that match TRBD1. J lost 2 bases, V lost 5 bases, and 8 bases had no gene match. CDR3 length equals 15 residues. CDR1 MDHEN and CDR2 SYDVKM come from the germline V gene. CDR3 sequence: CASSATDRIQETQYF. CDR3 DNA sequence: TGTGCCAGCAGTGCCACGGACAGGATACAAGAGACCCAGTACTTC.

The V call is TRBV7-9, the J call TRBJ2-7; tentatively, D is TRBD2 (6 bases). Trimming stripped 3 bases from V and 4 bases from J, with 13 bases between. Germline V gene sequence: CDR1 SEHNR, CDR2 FQNEAQ (reference sequence). CDR3 length: 14 amino acids. The DNA of the CDR3 is TGTGCCAGCAGCTTCGGGGGAACTTGGTACGAGCAGTACTTC. Translating gives CASSFGGTWYEQYF.

The chain carries TRBV28 and TRBJ2-1, with a weak D call TRBD2 (5 bases). V was pared by 2 bases and J by 6 bases, with 11 bases between. The germline V gene encodes CDR1 MDHEN and CDR2 SYDVKM. The CDR3 length is 14 residues. CDR3 protein: CASSLSGEGNEQFF. CDR3 sequence (DNA): TGTGCCAGCAGTTTAAGCGGAGAGGGCAATGAGCAGTTCTTC.

CDR3 nucleotides: TGTGCCAGCAGCGCCATTTCAGGGGGGGCGTTTGGCTACACCTTC. It encodes CASSAISGGAFGYTF. The chain carries TRBV9 and TRBJ1-2; 7 bases fit TRBD1. CDR1 is SGDLS, CDR2 YYNGEE, per germline. This CDR3 has 15 residues. V was pared by 3 bases and J by 7 bases, with 12 bases of the junction left unmatched.

The chain combines TRBV7-9 with TRBJ2-1; TRBD1 might be the D (5 bases). Per the germline V gene, CDR1 is SEHNR and CDR2 is FQNEAQ (reference sequence). The CDR3 spans 15 residues. V gave up 2 bases and J gave up 2 bases, with 10 bases separating them. The CDR3 nucleotides are TGTGCCAGCAGCTTACAGGGCTCGACCTACAATGAGCAGTTCTTC. Residues: CASSLQGSTYNEQFF.

Of note for this clone: This likely stems from a read error, as it lies one base from a far larger clone. V gene TRBV28 combines with J gene TRBJ1-2; 7 bases fit TRBD1. The CDR3 length is 13 residues. J was trimmed by 4 bases and V by 7 bases; bases with no gene match: 6. CDR1 and CDR2 from the germline V gene are MDHEN and SYDVKM. This CDR3 is CASTRDSAYGYTF. As DNA, the CDR3 is TGTGCCAGCACTCGGGACAGTGCCTATGGCTACACCTTC.

V usage is TRBV7-8 and J usage is TRBJ2-7; a weak D match, TRBD2 (6 bases). The CDR3 loop spans 13 amino acids. V lost 1 base, J lost 6 bases, and 10 bases lay in between. Germline assignment: CDR1 SGHVS and CDR2 FQNEAQ. The CDR3 loop is CASSLVVGGEQYF. CDR3 in DNA: TGTGCCAGCAGCTTAGTCGTGGGAGGCGAGCAGTACTTC. The full variable domain, rest sourced from reference TRBV7-8 and TRBJ2-7, is GAGVSQSPRYKVAKRGQDVALRCDPISGHVSLFWYQQALGQGPEFLTYFQNEAQLDKSGLPSDRFFAERPEGSVSTLKIQRTQQEDSAVYLCASSLVVGGEQYFGPGTRLTVT.

The V and J genes are TRBV14 and TRBJ1-1, with D possibly TRBD1 on 5 matching bases. Per the germline V gene, CDR1 is SGHDN and CDR2 is FVKESK. CDR3 size: 13 residues. V lost 3 bases, J lost 6 bases, and 11 bases lay in between. The CDR3: CASSHRRVPEAFF. Written as DNA, the CDR3 is TGTGCCAGCAGCCACCGCAGGGTACCTGAAGCTTTCTTT.

The V gene is TRBV19, the J gene TRBJ1-5; 9 bases agree with TRBD1. The CDR3 is made up of 18 amino acids. Germline assignment: CDR1 LNHDA and CDR2 SQIVND (reference sequence). V lost 3 bases, J lost 4 bases, and 13 bases stayed unmatched. The CDR3 DNA is TGTGCCAGTAGTATGTTACAGGGGGCTATATCCGCTAATCAGCCCCAGCATTTT. Translating it yields CASSMLQGAISANQPQHF.

The chain uses TRBV10-1 and TRBJ2-7; a possible D gene is TRBD2 (5 bases). Germline-derived CDR1 and CDR2 are WNHNN and SYGVQD (reference sequence). The CDR3 loop spans 14 amino acids. With 5 bases removed from V and 5 bases from J, the gap between germline ends came to 16 bases. The CDR3 region is CASSNTQPGNEQYF. The CDR3 coding sequence is TGCGCCAGCAGTAATACCCAACCCGGGAACGAGCAGTACTTC.

The sample holds one count of this clone. V is TRBV28 and J is TRBJ2-7, with D unclear. V was pared by 2 bases and J by 1 base, with 18 bases between. This CDR3 is 17 amino acids long. Per germline, CDR1 MDHEN and CDR2 SYDVKM. CDR3 DNA: TGTGCCAGCAGTTTACCCGGGTCCTTCAAGGGTTCCTACGAGCAGTACTTC. Translated: CASSLPGSFKGSYEQYF.

The V call is TRBV5-4, the J call TRBJ2-1; D not resolved. Germline values: CDR1 SGHNT, CDR2 YYREEE (reference sequence). The CDR3 loop spans 13 amino acids. V was cut by 4 bases and J by 0 bases, with 5 bases left in between. The CDR3 region is CASSLSSYNEQFF. The CDR3 DNA sequence: TGTGCCAGCAGCCTGAGCTCCTACAATGAGCAGTTCTTC. The whole variable domain, remainder taken from reference TRBV5-4 and TRBJ2-1, is ETGVTQSPTHLIKTRGQQVTLRCSSQSGHNTVSWYQQALGQGPQFIFQYYREEENGRGNFPPRFSGLQFPNYSSELNVNALELDDSALYLCASSLSSYNEQFFGPGTRLTVL.

The chain carries TRBV7-9 and TRBJ1-1; TRBD1 matches 9 bases. The CDR3 is 16 amino acids. Germline lookup yields CDR1 SEHNR and CDR2 FQNEAQ (reference sequence). V was clipped by 4 bases and J by 1 base; unmatched bases: 7. The CDR3 region is CASSSPWDRENTEAFF. In DNA, the CDR3 is TGTGCCAGCAGCTCGCCCTGGGACAGGGAGAACACTGAAGCTTTCTTT. The whole variable domain, remainder taken from reference TRBV7-9 and TRBJ1-1, is DTGVSQNPRHKITKRGQNVTFRCDPISEHNRLYWYRQTLGQGPEFLTYFQNEAQLEKSRLLSDRFSAERPKGSFSTLEIQRTEQGDSAMYLCASSSPWDRENTEAFFGQGTRLTVV.

This rearrangement joins TRBV28 to TRBJ2-1, with 7 bases fitting TRBD2. Germline V gene lookup returns CDR1 MDHEN and CDR2 SYDVKM. The V gene end was trimmed by 2 bases and the J gene end by 8 bases; junction bases not matched to a gene: 6. The CDR3 is 14 amino acids. The CDR3 spells CASSLAGDLDEQFF. DNA of the CDR3: TGTGCCAGCAGTTTAGCGGGAGATCTAGATGAGCAGTTCTTC.

The rearrangement joins TRBV28 to TRBJ2-5, with D uncertain. Germline CDR1 reads MDHEN; CDR2 reads SYDVKM. The CDR3 consists of 11 residues. The V gene lost 3 bases and the J gene lost 7 bases, with 6 bases spanning the gap. The CDR3 protein is CASSFGGTQYF. DNA for the CDR3: TGTGCCAGCAGTTTTGGTGGGACCCAGTACTTC.

This chain connects TRBV4-1 to TRBJ1-1; no clear D. The CDR3 runs 15 residues. V lost 6 bases, J lost 0 bases, and 14 bases lay in between. The germline V gene has CDR1 MGHRA and CDR2 YSYEKL. CDR3 sequence (DNA): TGCGCCAGCAGGGGAAGAGGCCAGATGAACACTGAAGCTTTCTTT. Its translation is CASRGRGQMNTEAFF.

The CDR3 sequence is CASSVRSGIYEQYF. The CDR3 coding sequence is TGTGCCAGCAGCGTTCGTAGCGGGATTTACGAGCAGTACTTC. The chain recombines TRBV5-6 with TRBJ2-7, with TRBD2 matching over 8 bases. CDR3 size: 14 residues. Germline V gene lookup returns CDR1 SGHDT and CDR2 YYEEEE. The J segment lost 4 bases and the V segment lost 4 bases, leaving 7 bases of the junction unmatched.